The rows below give T cell receptor beta chains drawn from one sample of a study of cytomegalovirus exposure and HLA in healthy donors. Here immunoSEQ multiplex PCR was the method, and the copy in TCRdb shows in-frame clones only, minus some. The sample holds tens of thousands of clones, more than 80% seen once. The specimen was PBMCs. The receptors originated from a woman under 40 in good health and CMV-seropositive. CDR3s include the opening cysteine and the closing phenylalanine or tryptophan. The order of the fields is V gene, CDR3 length, J gene, clone size, D gene, CDR3 protein, CDR3 DNA. A D gene is named only where the DNA matches it firmly. Clone size is stated in some rows and not others, as once, few, many or a class when expanded.

TRBV5-1	16	TRBJ2-3	once	.	CASKLQPGASTDTQYF	TGCGCCAGCAAACTACAGCCGGGAGCAAGCACAGATACGCAGTATTTT
TRBV6-5	13	TRBJ1-5	.	.	CASRKNTYQPQHF	TGTGCCAGCAGAAAAAACACCTATCAGCCCCAGCATTTT
TRBV4-1	19	TRBJ2-7	.	TRBD2	CASSQEKRGTSGSKHEQYF	TGCGCCAGCAGCCAAGAAAAGCGTGGAACTAGCGGGAGTAAGCACGAGCAGTACTTC
TRBV4-1	17	TRBJ2-5	.	.	CASSQGIAGALQETQYF	TGCGCCAGCAGTCAGGGGATAGCGGGTGCTCTCCAAGAGACCCAGTACTTC
TRBV5-4	14	TRBJ1-1	.	.	CASSLKEPNTEAFF	TGTGCCAGCAGCTTGAAGGAGCCGAACACTGAAGCTTTCTTT
TRBV2	12	TRBJ2-2	.	.	CASGRDTGELFF	TGTGCCAGCGGGCGGGACACCGGGGAGCTGTTTTTT
TRBV5-1	13	TRBJ1-1	.	TRBD1	CASSSRDRGEAFF	TGCGCCAGCAGCTCCCGGGACAGGGGAGAAGCTTTCTTT
TRBV19	16	TRBJ2-1	once	TRBD2	CASSPRTSGIPNEQFF	TGTGCCAGTAGTCCGCGGACTAGCGGGATCCCCAATGAGCAGTTCTTC
TRBV19	12	TRBJ1-2	.	.	CASSLGWNGYTF	TGTGCCAGTAGTCTCGGGTGGAATGGCTACACCTTC
TRBV27	13	TRBJ2-3	.	.	CASSLPSTDTQYF	TGTGCCAGCAGTTTACCGAGCACAGATACGCAGTATTTT
TRBV25-1	15	TRBJ2-6	.	.	CASSGGSGGANVLTF	TGTGCCAGCAGTGGGGGTTCGGGAGGGGCCAACGTCCTGACTTTC